What follows are 30 T cell receptor beta chains derived from one specimen sequenced in a study of follicular helper T cells after annual influenza vaccination. Time point here: 2015-2016 season, 7 days after influenza vaccination. The protocol was immunoSEQ multiplex PCR, while the TCRdb copy is restricted to in-frame clones and leaves out a portion. The data show about 6,600 clones, with over 80% seen just once and about 0.54% held by the top ten. The input for sequencing was CXCR5- memory CD4+ T cells sorted from blood, taken 7 days after influenza vaccination. These receptors were collected from an adult who received the influenza vaccine.

This clone has just one count. This chain uses TRBV6-5 with TRBJ2-3; perhaps TRBD1 as D (5 bases). Trimming left V 0 bases short and J 3 bases short, with 13 bases between. Germline CDR1 reads MNHEY; CDR2 reads SVGAGI. The CDR3 spans 16 residues. CDR3 in DNA: TGTGCCAGCAGTTACTCGAGTAGAGCAGGGACAGATACGCAGTATTTT. It yields the protein CASSYSSRAGTDTQYF.

The rearrangement links TRBV2 to TRBJ1-2, with 7 bases identical to TRBD1. Germline CDR1 reads SNHLY; CDR2 reads FYNNEI. The V segment lost 8 bases and the J segment 8 bases; nucleotides outside the gene matches: 14. CDR3 length: 14 amino acids. This CDR3 reads CASYGMRGLRGYTF. The CDR3 nucleotides read TGTGCCAGCTATGGAATGAGGGGGCTGAGGGGCTACACCTTC.

The rearrangement links TRBV6-5 to TRBJ2-3; 7 nucleotides match TRBD2. Germline trimming cut 7 bases from V and 4 bases from J; bases unmatched to any gene: 8. This CDR3 region has 14 residues. The V gene's germline CDR1 is MNHEY and CDR2 SVGAGI. The CDR3: CASTKPGGADTQYF. DNA of the CDR3: TGTGCCAGCACCAAGCCGGGGGGAGCAGATACGCAGTATTTT.

This chain uses TRBV6-1 with TRBJ2-2; 7 bases match TRBD1. Trimming took 3 bases from V and 2 from J; bases not matched to a gene: 3. Germline values: CDR1 MNHNS, CDR2 SASEGT. The CDR3 runs 15 residues. The CDR3 DNA follows: TGTGCCAGCAGTGAGGGGACAGCCAACACCGGGGAGCTGTTTTTT. It translates to CASSEGTANTGELFF.

This chain connects TRBV11-2 to TRBJ2-5, with 10 bases identical to TRBD2. The CDR3 runs 16 residues. The junction had 5 bases not matched to a gene; V was cut back by 2 bases and J by 2 bases. Germline loops: CDR1 SGHAT, CDR2 FQNNGV. The chain's CDR3 is CASSLPSGGIQETQYF. The DNA for the CDR3 is TGTGCCAGCAGCTTACCTAGCGGGGGCATACAAGAGACCCAGTACTTC.

The V gene is TRBV9, the J gene TRBJ2-1, with TRBD1 matching over 8 bases. Germline V lookup: CDR1 SGDLS, CDR2 YYNGEE. V shed 4 bases and J 0 bases; nucleotides not matched to a gene: 6. This CDR3 spans 16 amino acids. In DNA, the CDR3 is TGTGCCAGCAGCCCTCGACAGGGGAGCTCCTACAATGAGCAGTTCTTC. It translates to CASSPRQGSSYNEQFF.

This chain links TRBV15 with TRBJ1-4; 7 bases map to TRBD1. The germline V gene has CDR1 LNHNV and CDR2 YYDKDF (reference sequence). V lost 7 bases to trimming and J lost 4 bases; unmatched junction nucleotides: 3. The length of the CDR3 is 13 residues. The CDR3 here is CATMRQGNEKLFF. The CDR3 nucleotides read TGTGCCACCATGAGACAGGGTAATGAAAAACTGTTTTTT.

The chain links TRBV5-5 to TRBJ2-1, with TRBD1 identical over 9 bases. Trimming at V came to 5 bases and at J to 1 base, leaving 7 bases not matched to a gene. CDR1 and CDR2 (germline): SGHKS, YYEKEE (reference sequence). The CDR3 is made up of 16 amino acids. CDR3 bases: TGTGCCAGCAGATCGCCCGGGACAGGGTCCTACAATGAGCAGTTCTTC. Encoded protein: CASRSPGTGSYNEQFF. The variable domain in full, completed from reference TRBV5-5 and TRBJ2-1, reads DAGVTQSPTHLIKTRGQQVTLRCSPISGHKSVSWYQQVLGQGPQFIFQYYEKEERGRGNFPDRFSARQFPNYSSELNVNALLLGDSALYLCASRSPGTGSYNEQFFGPGTRLTVL.

CDR3 sequence (DNA): TGCGCCAGCAGCTTGGCCCCAGCGGGGGGCACAGATACGCAGTATTTT. Residues: CASSLAPAGGTDTQYF. This chain connects TRBV5-1 to TRBJ2-3, with 8 nucleotides matching TRBD2. This CDR3 is 16 amino acids long. Trimming at V came to 0 bases and at J to 1 base, leaving 4 bases not matched to a gene. CDR1 SGHRS and CDR2 YFSETQ come from the germline V gene.

The J gene is TRBJ1-2, the V gene TRBV7-3; 8 positions agree with TRBD1. The V and J ends lost 6 bases and 8 bases, in that order; junction bases with no gene match: 14. Germline-derived CDR1 and CDR2 are SGHTA and FQGTGA. This CDR3 contains 15 residues. The CDR3 coding sequence is TGTGCCAGCAGGGCCACAGGGGGGTACGCTTCGGGCTACACCTTC. Translation gives CASRATGGYASGYTF.

The chain links TRBV7-2 to TRBJ2-7; the match to TRBD1 covers 12 bases. This CDR3 spans 16 amino acids. The ends lost 4 bases at V and 7 bases at J; junction bases unmatched: 11. CDR1 is SGHTA and CDR2 is FQGNSA in the germline V gene. The CDR3 here is CASSSRGGQGAKEQYF. CDR3 coding DNA: TGTGCCAGCAGCTCGCGCGGGGGACAGGGGGCGAAAGAGCAGTACTTC. The complete variable domain, with remaining parts taken from reference TRBV7-2 and TRBJ2-7, reads GAGVSQSPSNKVTEKGKDVELRCDPISGHTALYWYRQSLGQGLEFLIYFQGNSAPDKSGLPSDRFSAERTGGSVSTLTIQRTQQEDSAVYLCASSSRGGQGAKEQYFGPGTRLTVT.

The chain carries TRBV5-1 and TRBJ1-5; D possibly corresponds to TRBD1 (6 bases). The germline V and J ends were trimmed by 1 base and 3 bases, with 26 bases remaining between them. The CDR3 covers 20 residues. Germline V gene sequence: CDR1 SGHRS, CDR2 YFSETQ. Written as DNA, the CDR3 is TGCGCCAGCAGCTTGAAGGGAGATAGACCCAGGGGACCCTTCAATCAGCCCCAGCATTTT. This encodes CASSLKGDRPRGPFNQPQHF.

The V and J genes are TRBV11-2 and TRBJ1-4, with D hard to call. The CDR3 loop spans 15 amino acids. Germline V lookup: CDR1 SGHAT, CDR2 FQNNGV. V was clipped by 4 bases and J by 0 bases, with 9 bases between them. The CDR3 reads CASSSPRSTNEKLFF. In nucleotides, the CDR3 is TGTGCCAGCAGCTCTCCCAGATCAACTAATGAAAAACTGTTTTTT. Full variable domain (rest looked up from reference TRBV11-2 and TRBJ1-4): EAGVAQSPRYKIIEKRQSVAFWCNPISGHATLYWYQQILGQGPKLLIQFQNNGVVDDSQLPKDRFSAERLKGVDSTLKIQPAKLEDSAVYLCASSSPRSTNEKLFFGSGTQLSVL.

This clone was detected once. The chain joins TRBV29-1 to TRBJ1-5, with 7 bases identical to TRBD1. V shed 6 bases, J shed 5 bases, and the junction held 7 bases outside the gene matches. CDR1 and CDR2 (germline): SQVTM, ANQGSEA. The CDR3 totals 13 residues. CDR3 DNA: TGCAGCGTCAGCCAGGGGGAGTATCAGCCCCAGCATTTT. This translates into CSVSQGEYQPQHF.

The chain recombines TRBV11-2 with TRBJ2-1; 9 bases fit TRBD2. CDR3 length: 16 amino acids. Looked up from germline, CDR1 is SGHAT and CDR2 is FQNNGV. Trimming removed 5 bases from V and 9 bases from J; junction bases left unmatched: 14. CDR3 sequence reads: CASSHGHAGGRGEQFF. DNA of the CDR3: TGTGCCAGCAGCCACGGGCACGCGGGGGGGCGGGGTGAGCAGTTCTTC.

The gene calls are TRBV7-9 and TRBJ1-2, with D perhaps matching TRBD1 (5 bases). In germline, CDR1 is SEHNR, CDR2 FQNEAQ (reference sequence). Trimming took off 3 bases at V and 7 bases at J, with 15 bases between the two ends. This CDR3 contains 14 residues. The CDR3 DNA sequence: TGTGCCAGCAGCTTGATTGGGGGGTATGGTGGCTACACCTTC. Protein product: CASSLIGGYGGYTF.

The chain carries TRBV20-1 and TRBJ2-7, with D hard to call. V lost 3 bases to trimming and J lost 4 bases, with 7 bases between them. Per germline, CDR1 DFQATT and CDR2 SNEGSKA (reference sequence). This CDR3 has 11 residues. In DNA form, the CDR3 reads TGCAGTGCTAGCCGCGCATACGAGCAGTACTTC. As protein: CSASRAYEQYF.

The CDR3 DNA reads TGTGCCAGCAGCGGGACGGACAGGGGGTATGGCTACACCTTC. Protein sequence: CASSGTDRGYGYTF. The rearrangement uses TRBV5-4 and TRBJ1-2; 10 bases align to TRBD1. CDR1 is SGHNT, CDR2 YYREEE, per germline (reference sequence). There are 14 residues in the CDR3. Trimming cost V 4 bases and J 5 bases; bases outside gene matches: 5.

The chain has TRBV19 and TRBJ1-5; D is uncertain. Deletions cut 8 bases from V and 6 bases from J, with 11 bases between. This CDR3 spans 12 amino acids. The germline V gene encodes CDR1 LNHDA and CDR2 SQIVND (reference sequence). CDR3 residues: CASCRTSQPQHF. The CDR3 DNA is TGTGCCAGTTGCCGGACTTCTCAGCCCCAGCATTTT.

The V gene is TRBV7-2, the J gene TRBJ2-5; D gene unclear. In germline, CDR1 is SGHTA, CDR2 FQGNSA. The ends were cut back, 5 bases at V and 0 bases at J, with 4 bases in the middle. CDR3 length equals 12 residues. Here the CDR3 DNA reads TGTGCCAGCAGCATAAACCAAGAGACCCAGTACTTC. This codes for CASSINQETQYF.

The CDR3 DNA reads as TGTGCCAGCAGCTTAGCGTTGGACCGGGTATTCGGAGCTAACTATGGCTACACCTTC. This encodes CASSLALDRVFGANYGYTF. The J gene is TRBJ1-2, the V gene TRBV7-8, with no clear D. The CDR3 covers 19 residues. Trimming took 0 bases from V and 0 from J, leaving 20 bases between them. The germline CDR1 and CDR2 sequences are SGHVS and FQNEAQ. Looking up the rest from reference TRBV7-8 and TRBJ1-2 gives the full variable domain: GAGVSQSPRYKVAKRGQDVALRCDPISGHVSLFWYQQALGQGPEFLTYFQNEAQLDKSGLPSDRFFAERPEGSVSTLKIQRTQQEDSAVYLCASSLALDRVFGANYGYTFGSGTRLTVV.

The rearrangement uses TRBV7-8 and TRBJ2-3; tentatively, D is TRBD2 (5 bases). This CDR3 contains 17 residues. V lost 1 base and J 1 base, leaving 15 bases between the germline ends. CDR1 and CDR2 (germline): SGHVS, FQNEAQ. For the CDR3, the DNA is TGTGCCAGCAGCTTAGTCTCGGGGAACCTCCGCACAGATACGCAGTATTTT. Its protein product is CASSLVSGNLRTDTQYF.

The chain links TRBV5-1 to TRBJ2-2; the D gene is possibly TRBD2 (6 bases). Germline loops: CDR1 SGHRS, CDR2 YFSETQ. The CDR3 is 15 residues long. The ends were cut back, 5 bases at V and 6 bases at J, with 17 bases in the middle. The CDR3: CASSLWGERSGELFF. The CDR3 DNA follows: TGCGCCAGCAGTCTTTGGGGGGAGAGGTCCGGGGAGCTGTTTTTT.

This clone has just a few counts. The V gene is TRBV5-4, the J gene TRBJ1-2; D gene ambiguous. The CDR3 spans 13 residues. Deletions cut 2 bases from V and 8 bases from J, with 13 bases between. Germline CDR1 SGHNT, CDR2 YYREEE (reference sequence). CDR3 protein: CASSFGPAMGYTF. The CDR3, as DNA: TGTGCCAGCAGCTTCGGACCGGCTATGGGCTACACCTTC.

The V call is TRBV21-1, the J call TRBJ1-2. TRBV21-1 is tagged as a pseudogene. The CDR3 has 13 amino acids. In DNA form, the CDR3 reads TGTGCCAGCAGCAAAGGGCGGGGGTCTGGCTACACCTTC. Its protein is CASSKGRGSGYTF.

The chain couples TRBV18 to TRBJ2-5; TRBD2 might be the D (5 bases). Trimming stripped 3 bases from V and 2 bases from J, with 19 bases between. The CDR3 sequence is 17 residues long. From germline, CDR1 is KGHSH and CDR2 LQKENI. The CDR3 DNA follows: TGTGCCAGCTCACCGTTAGGGCCTATGGGGAGTCAAGAGACCCAGTACTTC. Encoded protein: CASSPLGPMGSQETQYF.

V gene TRBV7-2 combines with J gene TRBJ2-7; 7 positions match TRBD1. The germline CDR1 and CDR2 sequences are SGHTA and FQGNSA. This CDR3 has 12 amino acids. V shed 5 bases and J 6 bases; nucleotides not matched to a gene: 4. CDR3: CASSLTGREQYF. CDR3 nucleotides: TGTGCCAGCAGCCTGACAGGGCGCGAGCAGTACTTC.

CDR3 in amino acids: CASSGDVPGQRSNEKLFF. The CDR3 DNA reads TGTGCCAGCAGTGGAGACGTCCCGGGACAGAGATCTAATGAAAAACTGTTTTTT. The chain links TRBV6-1 to TRBJ1-4, with 7 bases aligning to TRBD1. The CDR3 has 18 amino acids. In germline, CDR1 is MNHNS, CDR2 SASEGT. The J segment lost 3 bases and the V segment lost 4 bases, leaving 14 bases of the junction unmatched.

The chain couples TRBV5-4 to TRBJ2-3; D gene unclear. Trimming shortened V by 10 bases and J by 0 bases, and 18 bases separated the two germline ends. Per germline, CDR1 SGHNT and CDR2 YYREEE (reference sequence). The CDR3 length is 15 residues. The DNA of the CDR3 is TGTGCCTATTTGGCGGTTACCCCTAGCACAGATACGCAGTATTTT. Its translation is CAYLAVTPSTDTQYF.

CDR3 protein: CAINRANEQFF. The CDR3 region has the DNA TGTGCCATCAATCGGGCTAATGAGCAGTTCTTC. The chain recombines TRBV10-3 with TRBJ2-1; no clear D. There are 11 residues in the CDR3. Trimming shortened V by 7 bases and J by 7 bases, and 8 bases separated the two germline ends. Germline V gene lookup returns CDR1 ENHRY and CDR2 SYGVKD.